This TCR beta chain comes out of a study of blood T cell repertoires in COVID-19. Whole-study context: COVID-19 samples from acute and convalescent phases originated in the United States, Italy and Spain. T cells, B-cell-depleted T cells, or PBMCs supplied cDNA or gDNA.

Only a few counts were recorded for this clone. Different DNA sequences within this sample yield the same CDR3. Per the study methods: Nucleated cell number was recorded as an estimate derived from reference gene primer amplification. Sequenced by immunoSEQ multiplex PCR; TCRdb stores in-frame clones only, minus some. V, J and clone size derive from that table, while D and trimming were established from the DNA sequence. The data show a few hundred thousand clones, around 84% seen once. Sequencing input: peripheral blood. The receptor's source is a woman under 30 with acute or convalescent COVID-19.

CDR3: CASSLTGVVNEQFF. The CDR3, as DNA: TGCGCCAGCAGCCTGACAGGGGTGGTCAATGAGCAGTTCTTC. This chain uses TRBV5-1 with TRBJ2-1; 8 bases agree with TRBD1. The CDR3 loop spans 14 amino acids. Unmatched junction bases numbered 6, after V lost 4 bases and J lost 6 bases. Per germline, CDR1 SGHRS and CDR2 YFSETQ.